This TCR beta chain was sequenced for a study of Ad26.COV2.S vaccination and SARS-CoV-2 variants. As for the study in general: The COV1001 Ad26.COV2.S trial arm included the donor. Participants got Ad26.COV2.S intramuscularly, once or twice 56 days apart. Study results and limitations: Vaccinees showed greater spike-specific TCR breadth than placebo recipients.

Germline CDR1 and CDR2: SGHRS and YFSETQ. J was trimmed by 5 bases and V by 0 bases; bases with no gene match: 5. This CDR3 has 18 amino acids. As concerns this clone: Its antigen remains unidentified.

Sequenced by immunoSEQ multiplex PCR; TCRdb stores in-frame clones only, minus some. The sample contains over 250,000 clones, around 87% of which appear only once. The treatment here: about 20 received Ad26.COV2.S at low or high dose, single or two shots; about 5 received placebo; per-sample allocation not given. Sample collection was performed on day 63 after the first vaccine or placebo injection. The origin of this receptor is a person aged 18-60 years who received the Ad26.COV2.S COVID-19 vaccine or a placebo. Sequencing used peripheral blood, obtained in a trial of Ad26.COV2.S vaccine versus placebo. V is TRBV5-1 and J is TRBJ2-1; 16 bases align to TRBD2. Written as DNA, the CDR3 is TGCGCCAGCAGCTTGGGGGGGACTAGCGGGAGGGTTAACAATGAGCAGTTCTTC. As protein: CASSLGGTSGRVNNEQFF.